The 21 T cell receptor beta chains listed next were all sequenced from one sample in a study of T cells in Graves' hyperthyroidism and ophthalmopathy. TCR beta CDR3 regions were amplified from RNA transcripts. HTBI primers were used for first-round RT-PCR of the TCR CDR3. MiXCR, run by TCRdb on the multiplex PCR reads, gives a single entry per CDR3 protein. Among about 280,000 distinct CDR3 sequences, 20% to 30% were seen once, and the ten largest hold 25% to 30%. The sample comprised blood. Receptors were obtained from a man aged 35-49 years with Graves' hyperthyroidism that later progressed to Graves' ophthalmopathy.

The rearrangement uses TRBV5-1 and TRBJ1-1; 8 bases line up with TRBD1. CDR3 size: 16 residues. Germline CDR1 reads SGHRS; CDR2 reads YFSETQ. The V segment lost 3 bases and the J segment 1 base; nucleotides outside the gene matches: 8. The CDR3 nucleotides are TGCGCCAGCAGCTCTGGGACAGGTCATTCGAACACTGAAGCTTTCTTT. This gives the protein CASSSGTGHSNTEAFF.

There are many counts of this clonotype. The chain carries TRBV15 and TRBJ1-2; no firm D call. This CDR3 region has 15 residues. Trimming removed 5 bases from V and 2 bases from J, with 15 bases in between. Germline-derived CDR1 and CDR2 are LNHNV and YYDKDF (reference sequence). As DNA, the CDR3 is TGTGCCACCAGCTGGTTAAAGGGTTCGAACTATGGCTACACCTTC. Amino acid sequence: CATSWLKGSNYGYTF. The whole variable domain, filled in from reference TRBV15 and TRBJ1-2, reads DAMVIQNPRYQVTQFGKPVTLSCSQTLNHNVMYWYQQKSSQAPKLLFHYYDKDFNNEADTPDNFQSRRPNTSFCFLDIRSPGLGDTAMYLCATSWLKGSNYGYTFGSGTRLTVV.

This clonotype was seen at least ten times. V gene TRBV19 combines with J gene TRBJ1-2, with D unresolved. Trimming pared 4 bases from V and 2 bases from J, leaving 17 bases between. The germline CDR1 and CDR2 sequences are LNHDA and SQIVND (reference sequence). The CDR3 consists of 16 residues. CDR3 DNA: TGTGCCAGTAGTACCCGCCCCCTGAGTGAGAACTATGGCTACACCTTC. Protein: CASSTRPLSENYGYTF.

In its sample, this clonotype was seen many times. This chain connects TRBV5-1 to TRBJ2-5, with TRBD1 identical over 8 bases. This CDR3 comprises 13 residues. The ends lost 0 bases at V and 5 bases at J; junction bases unmatched: 0. Germline CDR1 is SGHRS and CDR2 is YFSETQ. CDR3: CASSLDRGETQYF. The CDR3 DNA follows: TGCGCCAGCAGCTTGGACAGGGGGGAGACCCAGTACTTC.

The chain joins TRBV20-1 to TRBJ2-7; 7 bases line up with TRBD2. The CDR3 is 14 amino acids. Germline trimming cut 3 bases from V and 2 bases from J; bases unmatched to any gene: 7. CDR1 and CDR2 (germline): DFQATT, SNEGSKA (reference sequence). The CDR3: CSASHLADAYEQYF. The DNA for the CDR3 is TGCAGTGCTAGTCACCTAGCGGACGCCTACGAGCAGTACTTC.

CDR3 region: CASSPLAGGTQYF. The CDR3 DNA is TGTGCCAGCAGTCCCCTAGCGGGGGGGACCCAGTACTTC. The chain recombines TRBV6-1 with TRBJ2-5; TRBD2 matches at 11 bases. V lost 5 bases to trimming and J lost 7 bases; unmatched junction nucleotides: 3. The CDR3 has 13 residues. CDR1 is MNHNS and CDR2 is SASEGT in the germline V gene.

This clonotype was detected ten times or more. The chain is built from TRBV6-5 and TRBJ2-7; 7 bases align to TRBD2. The V segment lost 0 bases and the J segment 1 base; nucleotides outside the gene matches: 3. Germline V gene lookup returns CDR1 MNHEY and CDR2 SVGAGI. This CDR3 spans 15 amino acids. Here the CDR3 DNA reads TGTGCCAGCAGTTACTCCGTGCGGGGGTCCTACGAGCAGTACTTC. As protein: CASSYSVRGSYEQYF.

This clonotype appeared many times. This rearrangement joins TRBV6-4 to TRBJ2-2; 10 nucleotides match TRBD2. Germline V gene sequence: CDR1 MRHNA, CDR2 SNTAGT. V gave up 5 bases and J gave up 3 bases; unmatched junction bases: 3. The CDR3 spans 15 residues. In DNA form, the CDR3 reads TGTGCCAGCAGTAGGCTAGCGGGAGACACCGGGGAGCTGTTTTTT. Translation: CASSRLAGDTGELFF.

This clonotype has a count of ten or more. This sequence joins TRBV12-5 and TRBJ1-6; D is unresolved. Germline V CDR1 and CDR2: LGHNT, FRNRAP. The CDR3 is made up of 12 amino acids. Trimming removed 3 bases from V and 10 bases from J, with 7 bases in between. The CDR3 reads CASGLVNSPLHF. CDR3 bases: TGTGCTAGTGGTTTAGTCAACTCACCCCTCCACTTT.

This clonotype was counted between two and nine times. The rearrangement uses TRBV12-3 or TRBV12-4 and TRBJ1-1; D ambiguous. With 7 bases removed from V and 0 bases from J, the gap between germline ends came to 9 bases. The CDR3 extends over 13 amino acids. The CDR3 reads CASMAGLNTEAFF. CDR3 in DNA: TGTGCCAGCATGGCAGGCTTGAACACTGAAGCTTTCTTT.

CDR3: CASSFLTVTYEQYF. The CDR3 region has the DNA TGTGCCAGCAGTTTTCTCACTGTTACCTACGAGCAGTACTTC. The chain links TRBV28 to TRBJ2-7; no definite D call. Germline V CDR1 and CDR2: MDHEN, SYDVKM. Between the trimmed V and J ends, which lost 3 bases and 2 bases, there was a span of 11 bases. CDR3 length equals 14 residues.

As regards this clonotype: It may be a read error: a sequence one base away is much more abundant. The chain has TRBV27 and TRBJ1-1; weak D call: TRBD1 (5 bases). Germline-derived CDR1 and CDR2 are MNHEY and SMNVEV (reference sequence). The CDR3 sequence is 16 residues long. Trimming stripped 2 bases from V and 3 bases from J, with 16 bases between. The CDR3 protein is CASSLEPEGRYTEAFF. As DNA, the CDR3 is TGTGCCAGCAGTTTAGAGCCAGAGGGGAGATACACTGAAGCTTTCTTT.

This clonotype occurred many times. V usage is TRBV24-1 and J usage is TRBJ2-7; the match to TRBD2 covers 14 bases. Germline-derived CDR1 and CDR2 are KGHDR and SFDVKD. Losses at the gene ends were 4 bases for V and 6 bases for J; bases not matched to a gene: 1. The CDR3 has 14 amino acids. The CDR3 nucleotides read TGTGCCACCAGTGACGGGACTAGCGGGAGCGAGCAGTACTTC. It yields the protein CATSDGTSGSEQYF.

V and J are TRBV20-1 and TRBJ2-7; possible D gene TRBD1, 5 bases. Deletions cut 7 bases from V and 1 base from J, with 14 bases between. This CDR3 is 13 amino acids long. Germline CDR1 reads DFQATT; CDR2 reads SNEGSKA (reference sequence). This CDR3 is CSVERTRSYEQYF. The CDR3 DNA follows: TGCAGTGTCGAACGGACACGATCCTACGAGCAGTACTTC.

In its sample, this clonotype was seen many times. V usage is TRBV3-1 and J usage is TRBJ1-3; D is undetermined. Per the germline V gene, CDR1 is LGHDT and CDR2 is YNNKEL (reference sequence). With 4 bases removed from V and 4 bases from J, the gap between germline ends came to 11 bases. The CDR3 has 14 residues. CDR3 DNA: TGTGCCAGCAGCCCTACGACACGCGGAAACACCATATATTTT. It is translated as CASSPTTRGNTIYF.

Ten or more counts support this clonotype. This chain links TRBV5-6 with TRBJ2-4; tentative D call: TRBD1 (6 bases). V was clipped by 0 bases and J by 10 bases, with 17 bases between them. Germline CDR1 and CDR2: SGHDT and YYEEEE. The CDR3 is 15 residues long. This CDR3 is CASSLDGPSGEIQYF. CDR3 sequence (DNA): TGTGCCAGCAGCTTGGACGGGCCATCAGGGGAAATTCAGTACTTC.

The rearrangement joins TRBV7-2 to TRBJ1-2; TRBD1 matches at 9 bases. Germline CDR1 reads SGHTA; CDR2 reads FQGNSA. Losses at the gene ends were 0 bases for V and 7 bases for J; bases not matched to a gene: 6. This CDR3 region has 15 residues. CDR3 sequence (DNA): TGTGCCAGCAGCTTAGCGTCGGGACAGGGAGGTGGCTACACCTTC. This codes for CASSLASGQGGGYTF.

The V and J genes are TRBV30 and TRBJ2-7; 8 nucleotides align to TRBD1. The CDR3 totals 14 residues. Trimming cost V 0 bases and J 4 bases; bases outside gene matches: 5. Germline lookup yields CDR1 GTSNPN and CDR2 SVGIG (reference sequence). In DNA, the CDR3 is TGTGCCTGGAGTGTACCCAGGGGGCGGTACGAGCAGTACTTC. As protein: CAWSVPRGRYEQYF.

This clonotype was seen at least ten times. The chain joins TRBV2 to TRBJ2-5; possible D gene TRBD1, 5 bases. The V gene's germline CDR1 is SNHLY and CDR2 FYNNEI. This CDR3 comprises 15 residues. V lost 5 bases and J 4 bases, leaving 17 bases between the germline ends. CDR3 protein: CASSSQTRVGETQYF. The CDR3 nucleotides read TGTGCCAGCAGTTCGCAAACCAGGGTTGGAGAGACCCAGTACTTC.

The chain carries TRBV12-3 or TRBV12-4 and TRBJ2-2, with TRBD1 matching 7 bases. Trimming took 7 bases from V and 4 from J; bases not matched to a gene: 6. The CDR3 totals 14 residues. The CDR3 region has the DNA TGTGCCAGCAAGACAGGGTTGGGCACCGGGGAGCTGTTTTTT. Protein sequence: CASKTGLGTGELFF.

This clonotype was seen many times. The chain uses TRBV20-1 and TRBJ2-3; the match to TRBD2 covers 9 bases. This CDR3 comprises 15 residues. Per germline, CDR1 DFQATT and CDR2 SNEGSKA (reference sequence). J gave up 6 bases and V 4 bases, and 11 bases lay outside the gene matches. The CDR3: CSATRASGMGDTQYF. The CDR3 bases are TGCAGTGCTACCCGGGCTAGCGGGATGGGTGATACGCAGTATTTT.